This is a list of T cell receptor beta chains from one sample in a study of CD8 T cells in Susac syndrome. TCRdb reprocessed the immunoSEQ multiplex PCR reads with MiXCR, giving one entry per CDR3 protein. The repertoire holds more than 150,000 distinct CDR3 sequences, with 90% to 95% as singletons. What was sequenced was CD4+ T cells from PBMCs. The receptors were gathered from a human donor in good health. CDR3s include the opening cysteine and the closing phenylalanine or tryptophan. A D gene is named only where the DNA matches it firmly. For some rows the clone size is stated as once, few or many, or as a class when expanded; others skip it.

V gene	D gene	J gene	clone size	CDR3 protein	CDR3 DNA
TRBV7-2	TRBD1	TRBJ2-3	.	CASSLDRAGGSDTQYF	TGTGCCAGCAGCTTAGATAGGGCAGGGGGCTCAGATACGCAGTATTTT
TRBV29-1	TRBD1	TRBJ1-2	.	CSVDPGQGNGYTF	TGCAGCGTTGACCCGGGACAGGGTAATGGCTACACCTTC
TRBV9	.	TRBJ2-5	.	CASSRAATYQETQYF	TGTGCCAGCAGTCGAGCAGCGACCTACCAAGAGACCCAGTACTTC
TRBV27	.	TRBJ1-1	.	CASSYLQGNTEAFF	TGTGCCAGCAGTTACCTCCAGGGGAACACTGAAGCTTTCTTT
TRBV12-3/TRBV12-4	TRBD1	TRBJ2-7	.	CASRGQGTQYF	TGTGCCAGCAGGGGACAGGGGACGCAGTACTTC
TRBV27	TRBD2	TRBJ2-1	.	CASSSGGAFNEQFF	TGTGCCAGCAGTAGCGGGGGGGCCTTTAATGAGCAGTTCTTC
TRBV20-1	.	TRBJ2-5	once	CSAIGGGEETQYF	TGCAGTGCTATAGGCGGGGGCGAAGAGACCCAGTACTTC
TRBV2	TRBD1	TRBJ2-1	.	CASSFETGTLRGEQFF	TGTGCCAGCAGCTTCGAGACAGGGACCCTTCGCGGTGAGCAGTTCTTC
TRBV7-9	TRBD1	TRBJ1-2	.	CASSGTGGLPNYGYTF	TGTGCCAGCAGCGGGACAGGGGGCCTGCCTAACTATGGCTACACCTTC
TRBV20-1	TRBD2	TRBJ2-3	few	CSVETSGSTDTQYF	TGCAGTGTCGAGACTAGCGGGAGCACAGATACGCAGTATTTT
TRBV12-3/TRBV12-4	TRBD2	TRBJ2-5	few	CASSPGLAGGGETQYF	TGTGCCAGCAGTCCAGGACTAGCGGGGGGAGGAGAGACCCAGTACTTC